These T cell receptor beta chains were read from a single sample in a study of STAT5B mutations in CD4+ large granular lymphocyte leukemia. Some clones are missing from TCRdb's copy, which holds only in-frame ones; the method was immunoSEQ multiplex PCR. The sample holds 30,000 to 35,000 clones, roughly four fifths seen once. Sequenced: CD4+ T cells from blood buffy coats. Source of these receptors: a human donor in good health. CDR3s include the opening cysteine and the closing phenylalanine or tryptophan. The order of the fields is CDR3 length, clone size, D gene, J gene, V gene, CDR3 protein, CDR3 DNA. A D gene is named only where the DNA matches it firmly. Rows may omit the clone size; those that give it use once, few, many or a size class.

13 few NA TRBJ2-7 TRBV6-5 CASSRARGYEQYF TGTGCCAGCAGTAGGGCTCGGGGGTACGAGCAGTACTTC
14 NA TRBD1 TRBJ2-5 TRBV5-1 CASSRGQGQETQYF TGCGCCAGCAGTCGCGGACAGGGGCAAGAGACCCAGTACTTC
16 NA NA TRBJ1-5 TRBV7-2 CASSLEDRYSNQPQHF TGTGCCAGCAGCCTCGAGGACCGGTATAGCAATCAGCCCCAGCATTTT
16 NA NA TRBJ2-1 TRBV10-3 CAISDGSGRDYNEQFF TGTGCCATCAGTGATGGGAGTGGCAGGGACTACAATGAGCAGTTCTTC
17 NA NA TRBJ1-2 TRBV5-1 CASSREARAAYEVDYTF TGCGCCAGCAGCAGGGAGGCGCGGGCTGCGTATGAAGTTGACTACACCTTC
14 NA NA TRBJ1-5 TRBV28 CASSKSLDNQPQHF TGTGCCAGCAGCAAAAGTTTGGATAATCAGCCCCAGCATTTT
17 NA NA TRBJ2-1 TRBV7-8 CASSLGQPAASYNEQFF TGTGCCAGCAGCTTAGGCCAACCAGCGGCCTCCTACAATGAGCAGTTCTTC
15 few TRBD2 TRBJ2-3 TRBV29-1 CSVPGTSGSIDTQYF TGCAGCGTTCCCGGGACTAGCGGGAGTATAGATACGCAGTATTTT
15 few TRBD2 TRBJ2-3 TRBV9 CASSVGGIAGNTQYF TGTGCCAGCAGCGTGGGGGGAATAGCGGGAAATACGCAGTATTTT
15 NA NA TRBJ2-7 TRBV7-2 CASSPNPRSSYEQYF TGTGCCAGCAGCCCGAACCCTAGGAGCTCCTACGAGCAGTACTTC
15 NA TRBD2 TRBJ2-1 TRBV7-9 CASSKTSGSGDEQFF TGTGCCAGCAGTAAGACTAGCGGGAGTGGAGATGAGCAGTTCTTC
16 NA NA TRBJ1-4 TRBV27 CASSLRRQYGNEKLFF TGTGCCAGCAGTTTAAGGCGACAGTACGGTAATGAAAAACTGTTTTTT
12 NA TRBD1 TRBJ1-5 TRBV28 CASEGANQPQHF TGTGCCAGCGAGGGGGCCAATCAGCCCCAGCATTTT
16 NA TRBD1 TRBJ1-6 TRBV5-4 CASSSSGQGNNSPLHF TGTGCCAGCAGCTCCTCCGGACAGGGGAATAATTCACCCCTCCACTTT
14 few TRBD1 TRBJ1-1 TRBV11-2 CASILQGASTEAFF TGTGCCAGCATCCTACAGGGGGCGAGCACTGAAGCTTTCTTT
19 NA TRBD1 TRBJ2-3 TRBV5-6 CASSPGTGKLSGSTDTQYF TGTGCCAGCAGCCCCGGGACAGGGAAGTTGAGCGGGAGCACAGATACGCAGTATTTT
16 NA TRBD2 TRBJ2-7 TRBV2 CASNGLAGRGSYEQYF TGTGCCAGCAACGGACTAGCAGGTCGCGGCTCCTACGAGCAGTACTTC
16 NA NA TRBJ2-1 TRBV14 CASSQEDDRTRNEQFF TGTGCCAGCAGCCAAGAGGACGACAGGACGCGCAATGAGCAGTTCTTC
15 NA TRBD1 TRBJ2-3 TRBV6-1 CASSAGQGITDTQYF TGTGCCAGCAGTGCCGGACAGGGGATCACAGATACGCAGTATTTT
16 NA NA TRBJ2-3 TRBV15 CATSRDEGWGTDTQYF TGTGCCACCAGCAGAGATGAAGGCTGGGGCACAGATACGCAGTATTTT
15 NA NA TRBJ2-1 TRBV5-1 CASSLEGDLHNEQFF TGCGCCAGCAGCTTGGAAGGCGACCTTCACAATGAGCAGTTCTTC
15 NA NA TRBJ2-5 TRBV6-5 CASSRDPTAGETQYF TGTGCCAGCAGTCGCGACCCGACAGCTGGGGAGACCCAGTACTTC
14 NA NA TRBJ2-3 TRBV10-1 CASSESTGTDTQYF TGCGCCAGCAGTGAGTCCACGGGGACAGATACGCAGTATTTT
13 NA NA TRBJ2-5 TRBV28 CASSLGGQETQYF TGTGCCAGCAGTTTGGGAGGCCAAGAGACCCAGTACTTC
14 NA NA TRBJ2-7 TRBV7-9 CASSLGQGTYEQYF TGTGCCAGCAGCTTAGGGCAGGGGACCTACGAGCAGTACTTC
14 few NA TRBJ1-1 TRBV6-5 CATTTGSPSTEAFF TGTGCCACCACCACAGGGTCCCCTAGCACTGAAGCTTTCTTT
15 NA TRBD2 TRBJ2-1 TRBV7-8 CASRSRAGGGNEQFF TGTGCCAGCAGGAGCCGTGCGGGAGGGGGCAATGAGCAGTTCTTC
13 NA NA TRBJ2-5 TRBV27 CASSFEVGETQYF TGTGCCAGCAGTTTCGAGGTTGGGGAGACCCAGTACTTC
17 NA TRBD2 TRBJ2-7 TRBV4-3 CASSQDLELAEDYEQYF TGCGCCAGCAGCCAAGATCTGGAACTAGCGGAGGACTACGAGCAGTACTTC
16 NA TRBD1 TRBJ2-2 TRBV4-1 CASSPSPTGGTGELFF TGCGCCAGCAGCCCCTCCCCGACAGGGGGCACCGGGGAGCTGTTTTTT
14 NA NA TRBJ1-2 TRBV18 CASSPGPSSYGYTF TGTGCCAGCTCACCGGGACCGTCTTCCTATGGCTACACCTTC
16 NA NA TRBJ1-2 TRBV28 CASSFGQPFSPYGYTF TGTGCCAGCAGCTTTGGACAGCCATTTTCCCCGTATGGCTACACCTTC
13 NA NA TRBJ2-5 TRBV18 CASSPNRGEAQYF TGTGCCAGCTCACCAAATCGGGGAGAGGCCCAGTACTTC
13 NA NA TRBJ1-1 TRBV11-3 CASSLDMNTEAFF TGTGCCAGCAGCTTAGATATGAACACTGAAGCTTTCTTT
18 NA TRBD2 TRBJ2-2 TRBV27 CASSLFRTSGRNTGELFF TGTGCCAGCAGTTTATTCCGGACTAGCGGAAGGAACACCGGGGAGCTGTTTTTT
19 NA TRBD2 TRBJ2-1 TRBV28 CASSLPFGVAGGGRNEQFF TGTGCCAGCAGTCTCCCCTTCGGGGTAGCGGGAGGTGGGCGCAATGAGCAGTTCTTC
13 NA TRBD1 TRBJ2-7 TRBV2 CASRRDSSYEQYF TGTGCCAGCAGGAGGGACAGCTCCTACGAGCAGTACTTC
14 once NA TRBJ1-2 TRBV27 CASSLAGVGHGYTF TGTGCCAGCAGTTTAGCGGGTGTTGGGCATGGCTACACCTTC
15 NA NA TRBJ2-3 TRBV9 CASSVGESSTDTQYF TGTGCCAGCAGCGTTGGGGAATCTAGCACAGATACGCAGTATTTT
18 NA TRBD1 TRBJ2-1 TRBV5-5 CASSRAASGTGGFNEQFF TGTGCCAGCAGCCGGGCGGCATCCGGGACAGGGGGTTTCAATGAGCAGTTCTTC
13 NA NA TRBJ1-6 TRBV2 CASTNGGNSPLHF TGTGCCAGCACCAATGGGGGGAATTCACCCCTCCACTTT
14 NA TRBD1 TRBJ1-6 TRBV19 CASSIGTGNSPLHF TGTGCCAGTAGTATCGGGACAGGGAATTCACCCCTCCACTTT
13 few NA TRBJ1-5 TRBV19 CASVRIGGQPQHF TGTGCCAGTGTCAGAATAGGCGGTCAGCCCCAGCATTTT
14 few TRBD1 TRBJ1-5 TRBV19 CASSQGDSNQPQHF TGTGCCAGTAGTCAGGGGGATAGCAATCAGCCCCAGCATTTT
17 once TRBD1 TRBJ1-4 TRBV6-1 CASSESRGTATNEKLFF TGTGCCAGCAGTGAATCCAGGGGGACGGCAACTAATGAAAAACTGTTTTTT
15 NA NA TRBJ2-5 TRBV7-2 CASSPPRGEGETQYF TGTGCCAGCAGCCCCCCCAGGGGGGAAGGTGAGACCCAGTACTTC
15 NA NA TRBJ1-5 TRBV15 CATSRMPVPEQPQHF TGTGCCACCAGCAGAATGCCCGTCCCCGAACAGCCCCAGCATTTT
17 NA TRBD2 TRBJ2-3 TRBV7-2 CASSSRTSGASTDTQYF TGTGCCAGCAGCTCCAGGACTAGCGGGGCAAGCACAGATACGCAGTATTTT
17 few TRBD2 TRBJ2-7 TRBV19 CASSIWAGGLTSYEQYF TGTGCCAGTAGTATTTGGGCGGGAGGACTAACTTCCTACGAGCAGTACTTC
15 NA NA TRBJ2-1 TRBV18 CASSLLVVGYNEQFF TGTGCCAGCTCACTACTTGTCGTGGGCTACAATGAGCAGTTCTTC
13 NA NA TRBJ2-7 TRBV30 CAWRGKGGGEQYF TGTGCCTGGAGGGGGAAGGGGGGAGGCGAGCAGTACTTC
13 NA NA TRBJ2-2 TRBV7-7 CASSDQGSGELFF TGTGCCAGCAGCGACCAGGGGTCCGGGGAGCTGTTTTTT
18 once TRBD2 TRBJ2-4 TRBV18 CASSPPNRLAGVQNIQYF TGTGCCAGCTCACCACCAAACAGACTAGCGGGAGTCCAAAACATTCAGTACTTC
15 NA NA TRBJ2-7 TRBV5-4 CASSLAAELSYEQYF TGTGCCAGCAGCTTGGCCGCGGAGCTATCCTACGAGCAGTACTTC
15 NA TRBD1 TRBJ1-5 TRBV6-6 CASSYSGRGDQPQHF TGTGCCAGCAGTTACTCCGGCAGGGGGGATCAGCCCCAGCATTTT
18 NA TRBD2 TRBJ2-7 TRBV10-3 CAISEPGLAGGRFDEQYF TGTGCCATCAGTGAGCCGGGACTAGCGGGAGGGCGGTTCGACGAGCAGTACTTC
15 NA NA TRBJ2-1 TRBV27 CASRPGSEGYNEQFF TGTGCCAGCAGACCCGGGAGCGAGGGGTACAATGAGCAGTTCTTC
13 NA TRBD1 TRBJ1-1 TRBV7-9 CASSPRAGGFAFF TGTGCCAGCAGCCCCCGGGCAGGGGGGTTTGCTTTCTTT
15 NA NA TRBJ1-3 TRBV6-1 CASSEGFYSGNTIYF TGTGCCAGCAGTGAAGGATTCTACTCTGGAAACACCATATATTTT
15 few NA TRBJ1-4 TRBV2 CASSQLRTGNEKLFF TGTGCCAGCAGTCAACTTAGGACCGGTAATGAAAAACTGTTTTTT